The entry below describes one T cell receptor beta chain. Time point noted: pretreatment peripheral blood. The sample comes from a study of PD-L1 blockade in urothelial cancer. Only in-frame clones appear in the TCRdb table, and some are missing; sequencing was by immunoSEQ multiplex PCR. The sample has about 52,000 clones, around four fifths seen once. The germline CDR1 and CDR2 sequences are MGHRA and YSYEKL. The V and J ends lost 3 bases and 9 bases respectively, with 9 bases between them. The CDR3 consists of 12 residues. The sequence derives from a middle-aged man with urothelial cancer. The chain joins TRBV4-1 to TRBJ2-1, with TRBD1 as a possible D gene (6 bases). The sample here was PBMCs, taken around atezolizumab (anti-PD-L1) treatment. For the CDR3, the DNA is TGCGCCAGCAGCCAGGGGGCAACTGAGCAGTTCTTC. Encoded protein: CASSQGATEQFF.